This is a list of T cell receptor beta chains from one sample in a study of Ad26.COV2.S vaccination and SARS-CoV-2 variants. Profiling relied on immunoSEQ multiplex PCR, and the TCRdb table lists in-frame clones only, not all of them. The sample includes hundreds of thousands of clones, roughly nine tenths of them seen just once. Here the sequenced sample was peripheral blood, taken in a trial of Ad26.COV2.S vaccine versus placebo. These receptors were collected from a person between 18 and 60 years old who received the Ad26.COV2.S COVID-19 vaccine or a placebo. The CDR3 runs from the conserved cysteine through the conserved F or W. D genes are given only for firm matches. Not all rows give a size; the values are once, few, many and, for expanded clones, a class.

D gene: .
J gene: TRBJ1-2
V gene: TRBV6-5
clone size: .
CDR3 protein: CASSFTASYGYTF
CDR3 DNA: TGTGCCAGCAGTTTCACAGCATCCTATGGCTACACCTTC

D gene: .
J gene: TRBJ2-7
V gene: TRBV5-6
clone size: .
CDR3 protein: CASAAEGVGITRRNEQYF
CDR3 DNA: TGTGCCAGCGCTGCGGAGGGGGTGGGGATAACTCGCCGGAACGAGCAGTACTTC

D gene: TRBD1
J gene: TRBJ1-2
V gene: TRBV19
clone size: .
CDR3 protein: CASSPDRANYGYTF
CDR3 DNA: TGTGCCAGTAGTCCAGACAGGGCGAACTATGGCTACACCTTC

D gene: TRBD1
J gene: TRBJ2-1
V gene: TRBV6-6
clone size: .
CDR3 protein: CASVLGQSKRDEQFF
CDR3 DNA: TGTGCCAGCGTATTGGGACAGTCAAAACGCGATGAGCAGTTCTTC

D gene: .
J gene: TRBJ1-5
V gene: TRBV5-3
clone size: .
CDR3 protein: CARSFPGGTTSNQPQHF
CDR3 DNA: TGTGCCAGAAGCTTCCCCGGCGGTACAACAAGCAATCAGCCCCAGCATTTT

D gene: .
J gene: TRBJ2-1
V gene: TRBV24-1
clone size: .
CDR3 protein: CATSGRGSYNEQFF
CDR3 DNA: TGTGCCACCAGTGGGCGGGGCTCCTACAATGAGCAGTTCTTC

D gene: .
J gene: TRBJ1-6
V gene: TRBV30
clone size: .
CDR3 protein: CAWSVRGLRGYNSPLHF
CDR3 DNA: TGTGCCTGGAGTGTCCGGGGCTTAAGGGGGTATAATTCACCCCTCCACTTT

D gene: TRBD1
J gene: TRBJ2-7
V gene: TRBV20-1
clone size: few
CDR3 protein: CSAGQYYEQYF
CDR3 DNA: TGCAGTGCGGGACAGTACTACGAGCAGTACTTC

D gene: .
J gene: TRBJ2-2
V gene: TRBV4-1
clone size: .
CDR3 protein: CASSQERGTTNTGELFF
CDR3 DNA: TGCGCCAGCAGCCAAGAGCGAGGAACCACGAACACCGGGGAGCTGTTTTTT

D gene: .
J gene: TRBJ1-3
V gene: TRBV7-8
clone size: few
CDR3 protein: CASSKRGFSGNTIYF
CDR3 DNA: TGTGCCAGCAGCAAGAGAGGGTTCTCTGGAAACACCATATATTTT

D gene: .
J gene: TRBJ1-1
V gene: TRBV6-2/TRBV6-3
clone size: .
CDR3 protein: CASIPIGDTEAFF
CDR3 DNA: TGTGCCAGCATCCCTATTGGGGACACTGAAGCTTTCTTT

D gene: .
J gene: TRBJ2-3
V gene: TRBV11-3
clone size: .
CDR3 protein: CASSPGTTDTQYF
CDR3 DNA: TGTGCCAGCAGCCCAGGGACTACAGATACGCAGTATTTT

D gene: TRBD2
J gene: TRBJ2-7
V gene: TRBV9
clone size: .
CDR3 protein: CASSESGLAGVEEQYF
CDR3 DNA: TGTGCCAGCAGCGAGAGCGGACTAGCGGGTGTGGAGGAGCAGTACTTC

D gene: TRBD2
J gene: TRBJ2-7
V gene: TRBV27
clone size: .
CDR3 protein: CASSLWGGPSYEQYF
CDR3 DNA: TGTGCCAGCAGTTTATGGGGAGGGCCCTCCTACGAGCAGTACTTC

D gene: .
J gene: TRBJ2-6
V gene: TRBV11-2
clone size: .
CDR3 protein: CASSLEGFGANVLTF
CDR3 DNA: TGTGCCAGCAGCCTGGAGGGCTTTGGGGCCAACGTCCTGACTTTC

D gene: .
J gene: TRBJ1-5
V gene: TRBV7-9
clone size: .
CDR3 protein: CASSLGSGGNQPQHF
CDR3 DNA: TGTGCCAGCAGCTTAGGTTCCGGTGGCAATCAGCCCCAGCATTTT

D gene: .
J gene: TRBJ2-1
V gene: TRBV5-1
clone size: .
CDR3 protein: CASSFTGPDEQFF
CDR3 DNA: TGCGCCAGCAGCTTTACAGGGCCGGATGAGCAGTTCTTC

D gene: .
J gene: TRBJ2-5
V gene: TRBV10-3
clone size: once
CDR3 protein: CAISESKVLFQETQYF
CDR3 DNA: TGTGCCATCAGTGAGTCAAAGGTCCTATTCCAAGAGACCCAGTACTTC

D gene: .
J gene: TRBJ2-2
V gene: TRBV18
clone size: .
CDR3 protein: CASSLAGGELFF
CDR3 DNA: TGTGCCAGCTCACTGGCCGGAGGGGAGCTGTTTTTT

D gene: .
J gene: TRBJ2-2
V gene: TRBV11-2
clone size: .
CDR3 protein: CASSLKAGELFF
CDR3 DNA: TGTGCCAGCAGCTTAAAGGCCGGGGAGCTGTTTTTT

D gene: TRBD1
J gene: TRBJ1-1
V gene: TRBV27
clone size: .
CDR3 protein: CASTRQGVNTEAFF
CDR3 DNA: TGTGCCAGCACCCGACAGGGAGTGAACACTGAAGCTTTCTTT

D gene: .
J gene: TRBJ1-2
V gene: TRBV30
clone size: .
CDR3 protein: CAWITGLSYGYTF
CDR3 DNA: TGTGCCTGGATTACAGGGCTAAGTTATGGCTACACCTTC

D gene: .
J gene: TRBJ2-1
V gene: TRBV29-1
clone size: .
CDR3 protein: CSNKLADYNEQFF
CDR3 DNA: TGCAGCAATAAACTAGCTGATTACAATGAGCAGTTCTTC

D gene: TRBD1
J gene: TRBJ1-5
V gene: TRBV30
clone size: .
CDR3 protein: CAWSFKVQGGVRGNQPQHF
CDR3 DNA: TGTGCCTGGAGTTTTAAGGTTCAGGGGGGCGTTAGGGGCAATCAGCCCCAGCATTTT

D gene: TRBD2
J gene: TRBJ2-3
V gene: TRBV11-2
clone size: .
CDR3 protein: CASSLGPGLAGDTQYF
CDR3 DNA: TGTGCCAGCAGCTTGGGGCCGGGACTAGCGGGAGATACGCAGTATTTT

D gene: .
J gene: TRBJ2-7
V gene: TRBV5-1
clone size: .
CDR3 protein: CASSLGPIGTYEQYF
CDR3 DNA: TGCGCCAGCAGCTTGGGCCCAATCGGGACCTACGAGCAGTACTTC

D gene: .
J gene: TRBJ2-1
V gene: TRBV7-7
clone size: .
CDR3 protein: CASSPGRGRSNEQFF
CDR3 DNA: TGTGCCAGCAGCCCTGGCAGGGGTCGGTCGAATGAGCAGTTCTTC

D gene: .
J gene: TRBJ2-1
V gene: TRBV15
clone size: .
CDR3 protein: CATSVDGLGWNEQFF
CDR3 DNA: TGTGCCACCAGCGTCGACGGATTGGGTTGGAATGAGCAGTTCTTC

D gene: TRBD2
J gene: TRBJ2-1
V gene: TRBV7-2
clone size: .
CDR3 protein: CASSRRSGTAYNEQFF
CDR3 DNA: TGTGCCAGCAGCCGCCGGAGCGGGACCGCCTACAATGAGCAGTTCTTC

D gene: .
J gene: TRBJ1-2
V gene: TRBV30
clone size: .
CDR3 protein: CAWTGGSWRYTF
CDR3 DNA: TGTGCCTGGACCGGGGGTTCTTGGCGCTACACCTTC

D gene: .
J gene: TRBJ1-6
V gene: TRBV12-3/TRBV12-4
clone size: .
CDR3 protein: CASSFAYNSPLHF
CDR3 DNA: TGTGCCAGCAGTTTCGCATATAATTCACCCCTCCACTTT

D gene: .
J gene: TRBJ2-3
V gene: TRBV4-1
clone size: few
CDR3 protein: CASSQQGTDTQYF
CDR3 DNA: TGCGCCAGCAGCCAACAGGGCACAGATACGCAGTATTTT

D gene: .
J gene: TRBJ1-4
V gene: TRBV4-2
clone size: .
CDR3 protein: CASSQMGATGNEKLFF
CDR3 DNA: TGTGCCAGCAGCCAAATGGGGGCGACGGGAAATGAAAAACTGTTTTTT